In its sample, the clone carrying this T cell receptor beta chain was seen a few times. This entry is derived from a study of blood T cell repertoires in COVID-19. Participants came from some 26 US areas, aged roughly 18 to 89 years. In assigning cohorts, the study relied on participant-reported clinical history. Trimming took 3 bases from V and 4 from J, leaving 13 bases between them. In germline, CDR1 is LNHDA, CDR2 SQIVND (reference sequence). The length of the CDR3 is 15 residues. Authors' data handling: Amplification of reference gene primers provided the estimated nucleated cell counts. Profiled with immunoSEQ multiplex PCR; TCRdb holds only in-frame clones, not every one. The V and J calls and clone size are taken from that table; D and trimming were inferred from the DNA. The table lists fewer than 250,000 clones, roughly 77% of them singletons.

Specimen: PBMCs or T cells enriched from blood (not recorded which). The sequence was collected from a woman aged 45-59 years with acute COVID-19. The chain employs TRBV19 and TRBJ1-5; D ambiguous. The CDR3 region has the DNA TGTGCCAGTAGTATTTCCGCGCGGGCAAATCAGCCCCAGCATTTT. Protein sequence: CASSISARANQPQHF.